This entry concerns a single T cell receptor beta chain. This table comes from immunoSEQ multiplex PCR, and its TCRdb copy is limited to in-frame clones, with some not included. The sample has 15,000 to 20,000 clones, 38% seen once. V lost 2 bases to trimming and J lost 1 base, with 9 bases between them. The germline gives CDR1 SGHRS, CDR2 YFSETQ. The CDR3 is 14 residues long. The data derive from a study of graft-versus-host responses after intestinal transplantation. The chain combines TRBV5-1 with TRBJ1-1; D is undetermined. Specimen: alloreactive CD4+ T cells from a mixed lymphocyte reaction culture, collected before intestinal transplant. Noted subset: CFSE-low proliferating T cells sorted from roughly six-day pre-transplant mixed lymphocyte reaction (GvH or HvG direction). This sequence originates from a human patient who received an intestinal transplant. The CDR3 DNA sequence: TGCGCCAGCAGCTTCGACGGGGAGAACACTGAAGCTTTCTTT. It specifies CASSFDGENTEAFF. Filled out from reference TRBV5-1 and TRBJ1-1, the complete variable domain reads KAGVTQTPRYLIKTRGQQVTLSCSPISGHRSVSWYQQTPGQGLQFLFEYFSETQRNKGNFPGRFSGRQFSNSRSEMNVSTLELGDSALYLCASSFDGENTEAFFGQGTRLTVV.